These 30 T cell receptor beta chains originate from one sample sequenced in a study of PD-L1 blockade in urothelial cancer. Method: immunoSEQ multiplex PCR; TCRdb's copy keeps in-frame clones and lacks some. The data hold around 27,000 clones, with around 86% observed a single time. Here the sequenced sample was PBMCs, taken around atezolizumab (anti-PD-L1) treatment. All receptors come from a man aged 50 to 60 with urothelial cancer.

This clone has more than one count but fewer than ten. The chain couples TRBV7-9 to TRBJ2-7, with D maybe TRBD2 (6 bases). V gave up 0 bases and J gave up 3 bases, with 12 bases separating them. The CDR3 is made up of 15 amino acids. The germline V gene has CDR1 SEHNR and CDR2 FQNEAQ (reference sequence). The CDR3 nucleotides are TGTGCCAGCAGCTTAGCACGTCAGGGAGGCTACGAGCAGTACGTC. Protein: CASSLARQGGYEQYV.

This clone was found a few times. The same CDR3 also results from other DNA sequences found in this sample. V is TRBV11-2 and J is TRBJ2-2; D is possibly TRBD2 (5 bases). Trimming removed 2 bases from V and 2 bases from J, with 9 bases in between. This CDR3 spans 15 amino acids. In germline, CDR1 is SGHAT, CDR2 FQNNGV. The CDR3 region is CASSLLPGNTGELFF. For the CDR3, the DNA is TGTGCCAGCAGCTTACTTCCGGGAAACACCGGGGAGCTGTTTTTT.

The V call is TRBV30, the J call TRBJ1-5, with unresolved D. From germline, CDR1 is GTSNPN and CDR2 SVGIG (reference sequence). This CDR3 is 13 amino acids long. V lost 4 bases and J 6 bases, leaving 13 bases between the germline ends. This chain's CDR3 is CAWTPQLSQPQHF. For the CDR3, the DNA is TGTGCCTGGACCCCACAGCTCAGTCAGCCCCAGCATTTT.

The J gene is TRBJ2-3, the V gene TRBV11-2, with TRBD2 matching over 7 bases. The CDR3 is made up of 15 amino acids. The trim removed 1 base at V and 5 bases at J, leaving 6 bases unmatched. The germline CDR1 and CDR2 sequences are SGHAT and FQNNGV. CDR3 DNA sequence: TGTGCCAGCAGCTTAGGGTTCGGGAGGCTAGATACGCAGTATTTT. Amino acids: CASSLGFGRLDTQYF.

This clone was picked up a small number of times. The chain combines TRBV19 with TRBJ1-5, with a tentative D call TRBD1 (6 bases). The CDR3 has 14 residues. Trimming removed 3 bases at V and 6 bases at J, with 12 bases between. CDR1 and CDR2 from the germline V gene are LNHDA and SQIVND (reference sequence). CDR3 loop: CASSMPGEGQPQHF. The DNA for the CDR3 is TGTGCCAGTAGTATGCCAGGGGAGGGTCAGCCCCAGCATTTT.

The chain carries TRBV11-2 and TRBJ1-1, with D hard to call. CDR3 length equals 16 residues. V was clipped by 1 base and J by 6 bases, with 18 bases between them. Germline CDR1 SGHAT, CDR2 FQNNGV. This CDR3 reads CASSLGGRRIVAEAFF. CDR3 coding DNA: TGTGCCAGCAGCTTAGGCGGGAGGAGAATTGTGGCTGAAGCTTTCTTT. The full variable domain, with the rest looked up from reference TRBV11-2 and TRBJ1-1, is EAGVAQSPRYKIIEKRQSVAFWCNPISGHATLYWYQQILGQGPKLLIQFQNNGVVDDSQLPKDRFSAERLKGVDSTLKIQPAKLEDSAVYLCASSLGGRRIVAEAFFGQGTRLTVV.

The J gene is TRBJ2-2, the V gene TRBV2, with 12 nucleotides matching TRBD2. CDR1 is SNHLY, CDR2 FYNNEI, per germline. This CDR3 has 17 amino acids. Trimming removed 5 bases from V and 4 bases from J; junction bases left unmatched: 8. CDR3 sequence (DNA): TGTGCCAGCAGTCCTTGGACTAGCGGGGATGGCACCGGGGAGCTGTTTTTT. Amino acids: CASSPWTSGDGTGELFF.

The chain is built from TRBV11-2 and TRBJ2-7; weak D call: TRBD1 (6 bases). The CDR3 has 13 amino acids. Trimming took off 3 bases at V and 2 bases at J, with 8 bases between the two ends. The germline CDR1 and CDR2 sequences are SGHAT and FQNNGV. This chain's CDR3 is CASSFGDTYEQYV. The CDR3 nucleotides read TGTGCCAGCAGCTTTGGGGACACCTACGAGCAGTACGTC.

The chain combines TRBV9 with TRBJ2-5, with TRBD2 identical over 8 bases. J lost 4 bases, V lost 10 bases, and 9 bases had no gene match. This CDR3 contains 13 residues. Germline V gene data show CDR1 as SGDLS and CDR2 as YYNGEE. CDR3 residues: CASAGRGGETQYF. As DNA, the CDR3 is TGTGCCTCCGCGGGCCGGGGGGGAGAGACCCAGTACTTC. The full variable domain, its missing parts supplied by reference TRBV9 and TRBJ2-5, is DSGVTQTPKHLITATGQRVTLRCSPRSGDLSVYWYQQSLDQGLQFLIQYYNGEERAKGNILERFSAQQFPDLHSELNLSSLELGDSALYFCASAGRGGETQYFGPGTRLLVL.

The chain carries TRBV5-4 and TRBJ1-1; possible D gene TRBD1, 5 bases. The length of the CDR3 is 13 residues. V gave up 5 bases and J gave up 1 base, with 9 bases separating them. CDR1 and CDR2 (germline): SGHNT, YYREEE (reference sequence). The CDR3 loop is CASSGGWNTEAFF. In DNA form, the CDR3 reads TGTGCCAGCAGTGGGGGGTGGAACACTGAAGCTTTCTTT.

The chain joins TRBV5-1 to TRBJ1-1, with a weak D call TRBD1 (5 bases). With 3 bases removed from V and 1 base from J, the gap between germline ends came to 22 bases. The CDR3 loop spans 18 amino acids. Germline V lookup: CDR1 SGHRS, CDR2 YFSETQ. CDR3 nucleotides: TGCGCCAGCAGCTCGACTGGACAATCTGAAGGGTGGAACACTGAAGCTTTCTTT. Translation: CASSSTGQSEGWNTEAFF.

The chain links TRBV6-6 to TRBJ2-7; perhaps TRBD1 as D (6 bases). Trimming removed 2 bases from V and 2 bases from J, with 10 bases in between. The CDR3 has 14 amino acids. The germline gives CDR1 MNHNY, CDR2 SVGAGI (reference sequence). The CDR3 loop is CASSYGRQAYEQYV. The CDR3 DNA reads TGTGCCAGCAGTTACGGCAGACAGGCCTACGAGCAGTACGTC.

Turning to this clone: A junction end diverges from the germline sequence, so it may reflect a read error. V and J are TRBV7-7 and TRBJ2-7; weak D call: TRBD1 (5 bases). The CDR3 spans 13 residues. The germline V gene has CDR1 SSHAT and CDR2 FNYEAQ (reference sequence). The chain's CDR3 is CASSLIQGAEQYF. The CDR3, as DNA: TGTGCTAGCAGCTTAATCCAAGGGGCCGAGCAGTACTTC.

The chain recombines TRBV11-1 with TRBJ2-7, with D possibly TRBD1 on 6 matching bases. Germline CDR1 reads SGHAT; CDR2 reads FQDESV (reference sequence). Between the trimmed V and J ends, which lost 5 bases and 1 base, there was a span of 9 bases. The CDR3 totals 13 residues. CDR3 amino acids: CASSRQDSYEQYF. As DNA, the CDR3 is TGTGCCAGCAGCCGACAGGATTCCTACGAGCAGTACTTC. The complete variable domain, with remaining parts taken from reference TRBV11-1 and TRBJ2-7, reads EAEVAQSPRYKITEKSQAVAFWCDPISGHATLYWYRQILGQGPELLVQFQDESVVDDSQLPKDRFSAERLKGVDSTLKIQPAELGDSAMYLCASSRQDSYEQYFGPGTRLTVT.

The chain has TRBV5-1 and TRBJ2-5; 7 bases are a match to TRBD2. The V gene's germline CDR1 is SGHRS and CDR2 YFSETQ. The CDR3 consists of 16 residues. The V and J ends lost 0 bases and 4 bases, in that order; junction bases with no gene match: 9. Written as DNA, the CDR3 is TGCGCCAGCAGCTTGGACGTGGGGGGGTCAGTAGAGACCCAGTACTTC. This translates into CASSLDVGGSVETQYF.

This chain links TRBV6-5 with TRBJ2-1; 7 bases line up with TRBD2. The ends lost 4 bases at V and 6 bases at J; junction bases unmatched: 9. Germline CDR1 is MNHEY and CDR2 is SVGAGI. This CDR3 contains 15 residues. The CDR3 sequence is CASSSGGGRGNEQFF. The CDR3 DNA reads TGTGCCAGCAGTTCCGGGGGAGGGAGGGGCAATGAGCAGTTCTTC.

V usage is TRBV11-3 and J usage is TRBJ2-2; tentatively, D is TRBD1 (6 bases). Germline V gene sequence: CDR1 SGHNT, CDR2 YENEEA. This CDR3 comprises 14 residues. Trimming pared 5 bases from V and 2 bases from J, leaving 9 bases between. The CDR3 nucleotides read TGTGCCAGCAGCAGACAGGCTAACACCGGGGAGCTGTTTTTT. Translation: CASSRQANTGELFF.

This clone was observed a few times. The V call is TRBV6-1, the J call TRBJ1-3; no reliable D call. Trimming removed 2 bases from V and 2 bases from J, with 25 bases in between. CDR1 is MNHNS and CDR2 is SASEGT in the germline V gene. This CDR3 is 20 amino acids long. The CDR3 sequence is CASSEQAKGIGWSAGNTIYF. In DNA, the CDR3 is TGTGCCAGCAGTGAACAAGCAAAAGGAATCGGGTGGTCAGCTGGAAACACCATATATTTT.

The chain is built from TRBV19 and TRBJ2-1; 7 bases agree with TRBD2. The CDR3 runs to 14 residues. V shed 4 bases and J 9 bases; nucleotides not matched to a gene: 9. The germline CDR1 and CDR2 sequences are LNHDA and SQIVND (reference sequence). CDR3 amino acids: CASSTGRDSSEQFF. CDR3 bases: TGTGCCAGTAGTACAGGGAGGGATAGTAGTGAGCAGTTCTTC.

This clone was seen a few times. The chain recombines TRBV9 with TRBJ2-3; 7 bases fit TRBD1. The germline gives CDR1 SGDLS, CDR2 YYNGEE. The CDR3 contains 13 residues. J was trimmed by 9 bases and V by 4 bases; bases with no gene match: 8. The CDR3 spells CASSLRQGRTQYF. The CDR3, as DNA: TGTGCCAGCAGCCTTAGACAGGGCAGAACGCAGTATTTT.

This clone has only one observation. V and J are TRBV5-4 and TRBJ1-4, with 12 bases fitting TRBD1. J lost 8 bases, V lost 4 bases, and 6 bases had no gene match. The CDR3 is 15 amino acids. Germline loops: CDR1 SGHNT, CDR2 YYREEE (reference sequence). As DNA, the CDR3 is TGTGCCAGCAGCGAAGGGACAGGGGGCGAAGAAAAACTGTTTTTT. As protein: CASSEGTGGEEKLFF.

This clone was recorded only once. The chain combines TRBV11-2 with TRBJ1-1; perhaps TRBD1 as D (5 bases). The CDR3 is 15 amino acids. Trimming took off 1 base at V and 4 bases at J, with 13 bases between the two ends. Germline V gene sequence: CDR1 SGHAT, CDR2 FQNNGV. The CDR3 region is CASSLVGGGSTEAFF. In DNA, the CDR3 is TGTGCCAGCAGCTTAGTGGGGGGAGGGAGCACTGAAGCTTTCTTT.

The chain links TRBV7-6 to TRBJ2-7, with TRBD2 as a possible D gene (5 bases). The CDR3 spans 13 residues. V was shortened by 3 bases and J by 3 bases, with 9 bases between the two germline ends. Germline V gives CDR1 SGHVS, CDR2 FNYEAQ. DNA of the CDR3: TGTGCCAGCAGCTTTGGTGGAGGCTACGAGCAGTACGTC. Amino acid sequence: CASSFGGGYEQYV.

CDR3 bases: TGTGCCTGCGATGCGGGGGCCACCGGGGAGCTGTTTTTT. This sequence encodes CACDAGATGELFF. The J gene is TRBJ2-2, the V gene TRBV19; D may be TRBD2 (7 bases). The CDR3 extends over 13 amino acids. With 11 bases removed from V and 4 bases from J, the gap between germline ends came to 14 bases. Germline CDR1 reads LNHDA; CDR2 reads SQIVND (reference sequence).

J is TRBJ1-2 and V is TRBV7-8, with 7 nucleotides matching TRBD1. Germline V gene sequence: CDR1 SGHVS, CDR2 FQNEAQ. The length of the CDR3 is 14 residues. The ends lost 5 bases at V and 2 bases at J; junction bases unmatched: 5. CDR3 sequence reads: CASSPGGANYGYTF. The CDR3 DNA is TGTGCCAGCAGCCCAGGGGGTGCCAACTATGGCTACACCTTC.

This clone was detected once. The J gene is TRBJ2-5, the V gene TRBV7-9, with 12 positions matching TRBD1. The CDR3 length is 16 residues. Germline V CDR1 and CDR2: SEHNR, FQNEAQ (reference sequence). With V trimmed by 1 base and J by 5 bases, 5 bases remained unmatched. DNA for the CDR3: TGTGCCAGCAGCTTAGGGGACAGGGGGCGCCGGGAGACCCAGTACTTC. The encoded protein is CASSLGDRGRRETQYF.

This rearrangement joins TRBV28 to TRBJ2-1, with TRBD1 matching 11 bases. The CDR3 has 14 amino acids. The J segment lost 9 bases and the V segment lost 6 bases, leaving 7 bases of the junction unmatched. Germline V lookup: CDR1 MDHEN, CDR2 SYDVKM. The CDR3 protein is CASSRGGTGGEQFF. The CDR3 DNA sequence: TGTGCCAGCAGCCGCGGGGGGACAGGGGGTGAGCAGTTCTTC. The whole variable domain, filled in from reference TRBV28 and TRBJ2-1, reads DVKVTQSSRYLVKRTGEKVFLECVQDMDHENMFWYRQDPGLGLRLIYFSYDVKMKEKGDIPEGYSVSREKKERFSLILESASTNQTSMYLCASSRGGTGGEQFFGPGTRLTVL.

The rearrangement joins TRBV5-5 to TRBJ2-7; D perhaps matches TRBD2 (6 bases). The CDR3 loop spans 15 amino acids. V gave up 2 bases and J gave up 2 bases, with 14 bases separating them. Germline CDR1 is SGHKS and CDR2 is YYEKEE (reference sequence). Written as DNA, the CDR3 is TGTGCCAGCAGCTTCGCCGGGACTCCAACCTACGAGCAGTACTTC. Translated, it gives CASSFAGTPTYEQYF. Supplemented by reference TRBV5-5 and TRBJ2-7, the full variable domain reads DAGVTQSPTHLIKTRGQQVTLRCSPISGHKSVSWYQQVLGQGPQFIFQYYEKEERGRGNFPDRFSARQFPNYSSELNVNALLLGDSALYLCASSFAGTPTYEQYFGPGTRLTVT.

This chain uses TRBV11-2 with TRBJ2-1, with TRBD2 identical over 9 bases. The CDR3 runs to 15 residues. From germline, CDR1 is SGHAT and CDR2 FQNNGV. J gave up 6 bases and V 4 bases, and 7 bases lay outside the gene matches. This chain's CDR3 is CASSSIAGEGNEQFF. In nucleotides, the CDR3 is TGTGCCAGCAGCTCTATAGCGGGAGAGGGCAATGAGCAGTTCTTC.

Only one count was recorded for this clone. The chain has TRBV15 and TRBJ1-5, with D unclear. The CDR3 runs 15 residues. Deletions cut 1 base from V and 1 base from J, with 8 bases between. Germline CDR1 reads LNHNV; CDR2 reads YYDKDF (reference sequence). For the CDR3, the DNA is TGTGCCACCAGCAGAGTCTCTCAGAGCAATCAGCCCCAGCATTTT. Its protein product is CATSRVSQSNQPQHF. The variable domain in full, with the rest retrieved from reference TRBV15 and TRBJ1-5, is DAMVIQNPRYQVTQFGKPVTLSCSQTLNHNVMYWYQQKSSQAPKLLFHYYDKDFNNEADTPDNFQSRRPNTSFCFLDIRSPGLGDTAMYLCATSRVSQSNQPQHFGDGTRLSIL.